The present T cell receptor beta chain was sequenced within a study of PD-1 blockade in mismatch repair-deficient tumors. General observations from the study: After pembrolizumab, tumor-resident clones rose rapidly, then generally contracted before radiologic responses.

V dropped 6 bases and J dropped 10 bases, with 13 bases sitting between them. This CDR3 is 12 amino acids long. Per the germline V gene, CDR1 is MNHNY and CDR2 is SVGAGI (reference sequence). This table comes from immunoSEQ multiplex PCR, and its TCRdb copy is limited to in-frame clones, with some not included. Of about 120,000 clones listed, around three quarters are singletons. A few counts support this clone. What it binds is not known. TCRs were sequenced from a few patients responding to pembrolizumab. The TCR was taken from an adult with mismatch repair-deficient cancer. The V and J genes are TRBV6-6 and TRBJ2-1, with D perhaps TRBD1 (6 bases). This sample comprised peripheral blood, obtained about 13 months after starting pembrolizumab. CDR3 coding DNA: TGTGCCAGCAGCACAGGGTTAGGGGAGCAGTTCTTC. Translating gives CASSTGLGEQFF.